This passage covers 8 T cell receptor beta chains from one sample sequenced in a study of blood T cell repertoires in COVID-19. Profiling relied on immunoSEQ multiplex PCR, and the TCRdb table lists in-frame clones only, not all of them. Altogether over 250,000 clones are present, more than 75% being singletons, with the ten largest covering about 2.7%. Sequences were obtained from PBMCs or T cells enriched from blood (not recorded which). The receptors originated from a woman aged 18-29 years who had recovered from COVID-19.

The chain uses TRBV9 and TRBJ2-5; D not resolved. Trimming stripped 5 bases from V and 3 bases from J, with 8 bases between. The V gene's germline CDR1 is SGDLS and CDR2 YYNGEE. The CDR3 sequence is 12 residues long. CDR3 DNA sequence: TGTGCCAGCAGACGCAGTGAAGAGACCCAGTACTTC. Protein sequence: CASRRSEETQYF.

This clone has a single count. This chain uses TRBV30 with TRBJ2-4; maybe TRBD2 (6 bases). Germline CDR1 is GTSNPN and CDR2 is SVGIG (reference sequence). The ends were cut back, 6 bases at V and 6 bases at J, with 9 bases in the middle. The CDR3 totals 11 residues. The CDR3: CACWRGNIQYF. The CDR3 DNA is TGTGCCTGTTGGAGGGGAAACATTCAGTACTTC.

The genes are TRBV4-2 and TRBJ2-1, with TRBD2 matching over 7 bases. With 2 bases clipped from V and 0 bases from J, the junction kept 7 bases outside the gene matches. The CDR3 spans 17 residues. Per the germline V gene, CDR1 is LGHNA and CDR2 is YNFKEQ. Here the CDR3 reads CASSQHCCGSSYNEQFF. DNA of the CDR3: TGTGCCAGCAGCCAACATTGTTGCGGGAGCTCCTACAATGAGCAGTTCTTC.

The CDR3 sequence: CASSLLTGKNTEAFF. The CDR3 DNA follows: TGTGCCAGCAGTTTACTGACGGGGAAGAACACTGAAGCTTTCTTT. The chain has TRBV27 and TRBJ1-1, with D hard to call. Trimming cost V 2 bases and J 1 base, with 11 bases left between them. The CDR3 has 15 residues. The V gene's germline CDR1 is MNHEY and CDR2 SMNVEV (reference sequence).

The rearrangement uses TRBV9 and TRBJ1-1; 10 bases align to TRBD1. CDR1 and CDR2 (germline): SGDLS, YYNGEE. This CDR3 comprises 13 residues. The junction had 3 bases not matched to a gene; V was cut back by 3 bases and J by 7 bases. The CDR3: CASSARTGGEAFF. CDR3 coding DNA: TGTGCCAGCAGCGCCCGGACAGGGGGTGAAGCTTTCTTT.

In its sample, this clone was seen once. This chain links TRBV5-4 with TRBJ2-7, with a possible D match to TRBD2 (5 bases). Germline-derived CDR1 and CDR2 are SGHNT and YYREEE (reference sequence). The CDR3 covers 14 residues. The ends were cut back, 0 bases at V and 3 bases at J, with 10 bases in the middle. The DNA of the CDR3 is TGTGCCAGCAGCTTGGAAGGGAGCAGCTACGAGCAGTACTTC. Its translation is CASSLEGSSYEQYF.

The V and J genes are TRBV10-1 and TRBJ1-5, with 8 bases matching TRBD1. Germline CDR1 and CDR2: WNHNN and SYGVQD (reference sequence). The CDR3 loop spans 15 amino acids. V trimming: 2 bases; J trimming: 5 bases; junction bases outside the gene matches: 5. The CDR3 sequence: CASSEPGGRDQPQHF. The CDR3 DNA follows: TGCGCCAGCAGTGAGCCAGGGGGCCGGGATCAGCCCCAGCATTTT.

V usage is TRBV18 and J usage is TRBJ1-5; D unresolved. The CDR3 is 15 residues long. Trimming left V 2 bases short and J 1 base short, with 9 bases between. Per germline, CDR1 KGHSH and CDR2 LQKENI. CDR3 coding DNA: TGTGCCAGCTCACCAGATCTAGGCAGCAATCAGCCCCAGCATTTT. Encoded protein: CASSPDLGSNQPQHF. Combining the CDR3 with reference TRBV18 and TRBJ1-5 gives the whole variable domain NAGVMQNPRHLVRRRGQEARLRCSPMKGHSHVYWYRQLPEEGLKFMVYLQKENIIDESGMPKERFSAEFPKEGPSILRIQQVVRGDSAAYFCASSPDLGSNQPQHFGDGTRLSIL.